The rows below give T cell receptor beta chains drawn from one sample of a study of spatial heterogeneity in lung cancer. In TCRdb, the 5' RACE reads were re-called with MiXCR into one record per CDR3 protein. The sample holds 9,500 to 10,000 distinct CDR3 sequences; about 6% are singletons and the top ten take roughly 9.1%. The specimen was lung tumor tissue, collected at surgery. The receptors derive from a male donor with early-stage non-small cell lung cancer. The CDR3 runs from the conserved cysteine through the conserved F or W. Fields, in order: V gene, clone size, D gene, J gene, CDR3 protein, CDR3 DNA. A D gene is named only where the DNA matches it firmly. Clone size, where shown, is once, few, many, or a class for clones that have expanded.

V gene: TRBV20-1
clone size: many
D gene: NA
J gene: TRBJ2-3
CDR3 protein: CSAGARTDTQYF
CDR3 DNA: TGCAGTGCGGGGGCCCGCACAGATACGCAGTATTTT

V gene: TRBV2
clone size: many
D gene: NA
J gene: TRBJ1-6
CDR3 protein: CASSEQVYNSPLHF
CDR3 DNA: TGTGCCAGCAGTGAGCAGGTCTATAATTCACCCCTCCACTTT

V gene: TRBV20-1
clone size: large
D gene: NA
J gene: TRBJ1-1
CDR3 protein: CSACRQGRTEAFF
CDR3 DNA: TGCAGTGCTTGTCGCCAGGGGCGGACTGAAGCTTTCTTT

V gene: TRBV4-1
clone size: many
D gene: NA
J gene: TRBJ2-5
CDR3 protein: CASSQDHLESYQETQYF
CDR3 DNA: TGCGCCAGCAGCCAAGATCATCTGGAATCGTACCAAGAGACCCAGTACTTC

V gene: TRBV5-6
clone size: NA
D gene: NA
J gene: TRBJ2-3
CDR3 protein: CASSLEEVDTQYF
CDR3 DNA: TGTGCCAGCAGCCTGGAGGAGGTAGATACGCAGTATTTT

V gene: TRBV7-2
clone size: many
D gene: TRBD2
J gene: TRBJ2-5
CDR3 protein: CASSPGLARETQYF
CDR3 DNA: TGTGCCAGCAGCCCCGGACTAGCTCGGGAGACCCAGTACTTC

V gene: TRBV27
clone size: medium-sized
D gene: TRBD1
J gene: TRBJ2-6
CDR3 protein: CASSFLGTGGSGANVLTF
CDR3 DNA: TGTGCCAGCAGTTTCCTGGGGACAGGGGGCTCTGGGGCCAACGTCCTGACTTTC

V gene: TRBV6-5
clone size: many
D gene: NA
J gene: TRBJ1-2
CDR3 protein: CASSLGAHYGYTF
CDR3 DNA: TGTGCCAGCAGTTTAGGGGCCCACTATGGCTACACCTTC

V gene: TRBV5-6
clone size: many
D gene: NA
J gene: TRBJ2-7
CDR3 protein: CVSSLVPGNYEQYF
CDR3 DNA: TGTGTCAGCAGCTTGGTTCCGGGGAACTACGAGCAGTACTTC

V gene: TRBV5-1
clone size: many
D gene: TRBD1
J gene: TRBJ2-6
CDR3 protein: CASSLKWTAGQDVSGANVLTF
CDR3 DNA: TGCGCCAGCAGCTTGAAATGGACGGCGGGACAGGACGTCTCTGGGGCCAACGTCCTGACTTTC

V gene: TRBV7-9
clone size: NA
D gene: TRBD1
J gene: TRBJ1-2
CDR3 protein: CASSTAGQGALGYTF
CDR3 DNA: TGTGCCAGCAGCACAGCGGGACAGGGGGCGCTTGGCTACACCTTC

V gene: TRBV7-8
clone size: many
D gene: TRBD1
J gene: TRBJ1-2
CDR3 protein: CASSFTVDRVDGYTF
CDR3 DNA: TGTGCCAGCAGCTTCACAGTCGACAGGGTGGATGGCTACACCTTC

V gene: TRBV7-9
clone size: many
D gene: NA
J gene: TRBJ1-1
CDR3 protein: CASSIGPVEAFF
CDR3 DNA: TGTGCCAGCAGCATCGGGCCGGTTGAAGCTTTCTTT

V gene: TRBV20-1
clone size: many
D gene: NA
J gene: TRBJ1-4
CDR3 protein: CSAREVGGTANEKLFF
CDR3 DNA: TGCAGTGCTAGAGAGGTCGGGGGGACGGCCAATGAAAAACTGTTTTTT

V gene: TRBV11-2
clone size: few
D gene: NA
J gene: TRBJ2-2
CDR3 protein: CASSLDTGNTGELFF
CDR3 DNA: TGTGCCAGCAGCTTGGACACAGGGAACACCGGGGAGCTGTTTTTT

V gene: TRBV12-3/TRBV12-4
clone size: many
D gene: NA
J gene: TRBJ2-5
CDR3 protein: CASSSRLWETQYF
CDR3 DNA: TGTGCCAGCAGTTCGCGCCTTTGGGAGACCCAGTACTTC

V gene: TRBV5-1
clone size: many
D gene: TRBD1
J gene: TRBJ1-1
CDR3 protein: CASRRQGSNTEAFF
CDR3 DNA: TGCGCCAGCCGACGACAGGGATCGAACACTGAAGCTTTCTTT

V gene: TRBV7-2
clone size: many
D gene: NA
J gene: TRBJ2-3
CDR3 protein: CASSLEQGRDTQYF
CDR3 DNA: TGTGCCAGCAGCTTAGAACAGGGACGAGATACGCAGTATTTT

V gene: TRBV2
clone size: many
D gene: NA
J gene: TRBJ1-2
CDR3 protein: CASSLTENYGYTF
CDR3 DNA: TGTGCCAGCAGCCTTACAGAGAACTATGGCTACACCTTC

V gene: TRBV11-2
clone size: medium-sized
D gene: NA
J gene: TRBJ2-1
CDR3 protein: CASSLGLLDEQFF
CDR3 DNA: TGTGCCAGCAGCTTAGGTTTGCTGGATGAGCAGTTCTTC

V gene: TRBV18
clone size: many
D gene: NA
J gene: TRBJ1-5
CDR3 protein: CASSPGVGSNQPQHF
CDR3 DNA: TGTGCCAGCTCACCGGGTGTAGGGAGCAATCAGCCCCAGCATTTT

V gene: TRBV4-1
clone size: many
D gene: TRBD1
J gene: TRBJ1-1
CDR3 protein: CASSQRQGRETEAFF
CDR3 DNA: TGCGCCAGCAGCCAGAGACAGGGGCGGGAGACTGAAGCTTTCTTT

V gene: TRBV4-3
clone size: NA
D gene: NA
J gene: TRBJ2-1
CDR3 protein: CASSQDWGSYNEQFF
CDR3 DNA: TGCGCCAGCAGCCAAGATTGGGGCTCCTACAATGAGCAGTTCTTC

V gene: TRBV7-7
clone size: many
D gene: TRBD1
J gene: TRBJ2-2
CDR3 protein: CASSRTGTNGELFF
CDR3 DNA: TGTGCTAGCAGCCGGACAGGGACGAACGGGGAGCTGTTTTTT

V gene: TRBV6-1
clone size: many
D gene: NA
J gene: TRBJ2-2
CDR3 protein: CASSPAPGYTGELFF
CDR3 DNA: TGTGCCAGCAGTCCCGCCCCAGGGTACACCGGGGAGCTGTTTTTT

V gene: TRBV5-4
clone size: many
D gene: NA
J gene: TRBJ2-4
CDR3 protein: CASSLSRGNIQYF
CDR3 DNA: TGTGCCAGCAGCTTGTCCAGGGGAAACATTCAGTACTTC

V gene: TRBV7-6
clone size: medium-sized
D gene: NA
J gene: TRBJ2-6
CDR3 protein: CASSLAGSSGANVLTF
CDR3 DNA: TGTGCCAGCAGCTTAGCGGGTTCCTCTGGGGCCAACGTCCTGACTTTC

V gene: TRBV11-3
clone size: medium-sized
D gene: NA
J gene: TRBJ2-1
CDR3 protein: CASSGNGRNEQFF
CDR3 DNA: TGTGCCAGCAGCGGGAATGGGAGGAATGAGCAGTTCTTC

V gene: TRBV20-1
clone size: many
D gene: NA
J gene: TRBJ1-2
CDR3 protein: CSALWGVYGYTF
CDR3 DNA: TGCAGTGCCCTATGGGGAGTCTATGGCTACACCTTC

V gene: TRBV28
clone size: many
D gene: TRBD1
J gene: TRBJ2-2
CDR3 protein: CASSKGAGTGELFF
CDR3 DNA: TGTGCCAGCAGTAAGGGGGCGGGCACCGGGGAGCTGTTTTTT

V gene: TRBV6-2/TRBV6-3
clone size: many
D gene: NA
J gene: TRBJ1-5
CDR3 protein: CASSRQVRDQPQHF
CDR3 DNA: TGTGCCAGCAGTCGACAGGTCCGGGATCAGCCCCAGCATTTT

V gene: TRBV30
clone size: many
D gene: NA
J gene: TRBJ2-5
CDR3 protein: CAWSPGTIETQYF
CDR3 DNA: TGTGCCTGGAGTCCCGGGACCATAGAGACCCAGTACTTC

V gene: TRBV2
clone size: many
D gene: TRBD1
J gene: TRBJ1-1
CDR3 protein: CASRADRDTEAFF
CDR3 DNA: TGTGCCAGCAGAGCCGACAGGGACACTGAAGCTTTCTTT

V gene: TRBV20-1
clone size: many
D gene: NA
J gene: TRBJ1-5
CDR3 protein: CSARDMGTGGQPQHF
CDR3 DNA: TGCAGTGCTAGAGATATGGGGACGGGGGGTCAGCCCCAGCATTTT

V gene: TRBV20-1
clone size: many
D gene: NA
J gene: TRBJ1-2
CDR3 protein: CSARDTRLSYGYTF
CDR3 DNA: TGCAGTGCTAGAGATACGAGGTTGAGCTATGGCTACACCTTC

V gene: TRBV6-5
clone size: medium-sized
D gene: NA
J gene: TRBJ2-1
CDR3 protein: CASSPTPSGNEQFF
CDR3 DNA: TGTGCCAGCAGTCCCACCCCCTCAGGCAATGAGCAGTTCTTC

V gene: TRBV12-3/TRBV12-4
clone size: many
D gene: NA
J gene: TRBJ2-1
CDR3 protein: CASCMPSSYNEQFF
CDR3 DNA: TGTGCCAGCTGTATGCCCAGCTCCTACAATGAGCAGTTCTTC

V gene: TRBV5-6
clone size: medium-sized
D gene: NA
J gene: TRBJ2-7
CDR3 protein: CASSAFSYEQYF
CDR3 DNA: TGTGCCAGCAGCGCGTTCTCCTACGAGCAGTACTTC

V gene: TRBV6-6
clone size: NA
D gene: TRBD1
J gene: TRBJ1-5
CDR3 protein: CASSPPGTVNQPQHF
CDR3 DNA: TGTGCCAGCAGCCCACCAGGGACAGTGAATCAGCCCCAGCATTTT

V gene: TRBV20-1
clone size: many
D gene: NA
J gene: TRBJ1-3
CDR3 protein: CSAKGRARNTIYF
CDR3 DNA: TGCAGTGCTAAGGGGAGGGCCCGAAACACCATATATTTT

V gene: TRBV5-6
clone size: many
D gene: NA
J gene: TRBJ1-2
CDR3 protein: CASSLVDSFYTF
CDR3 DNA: TGTGCCAGCAGCTTGGTAGACAGCTTCTACACCTTC

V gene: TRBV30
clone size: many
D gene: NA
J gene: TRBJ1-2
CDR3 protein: CASQGNYGYTF
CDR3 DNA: TGTGCCTCACAGGGAAACTATGGCTACACCTTC

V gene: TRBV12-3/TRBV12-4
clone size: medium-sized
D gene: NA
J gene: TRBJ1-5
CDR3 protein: CASSITQGGHRPQHF
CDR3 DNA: TGTGCCAGCAGTATTACCCAGGGAGGTCATCGGCCCCAGCATTTT

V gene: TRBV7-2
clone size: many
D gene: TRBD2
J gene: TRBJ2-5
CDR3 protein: CASSLTPRLAGVLGQETQYF
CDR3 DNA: TGTGCCAGCAGCTTAACTCCCAGGCTAGCGGGGGTTTTGGGGCAAGAGACCCAGTACTTC

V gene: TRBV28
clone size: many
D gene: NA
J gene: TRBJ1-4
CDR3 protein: CASSLGLLSAGNEKLFF
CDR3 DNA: TGTGCCAGCAGTTTAGGCCTCTTGTCAGCCGGAAATGAAAAACTGTTTTTT

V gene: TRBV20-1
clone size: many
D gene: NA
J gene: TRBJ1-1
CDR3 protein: CSASLGLDTEAFF
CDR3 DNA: TGCAGTGCTAGTTTGGGGCTAGACACTGAAGCTTTCTTT

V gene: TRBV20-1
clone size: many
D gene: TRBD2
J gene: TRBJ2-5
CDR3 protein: CSARLAGGLGETQYF
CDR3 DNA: TGCAGTGCCCGACTAGCGGGGGGCCTAGGAGAGACCCAGTACTTC

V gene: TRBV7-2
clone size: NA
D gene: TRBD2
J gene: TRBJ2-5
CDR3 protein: CASSLGTSGRETQYF
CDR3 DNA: TGTGCCAGCAGCTTAGGGACTAGCGGACGGGAGACCCAGTACTTC

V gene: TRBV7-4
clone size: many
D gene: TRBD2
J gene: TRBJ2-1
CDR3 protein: CASSAGYGLGDNEQFF
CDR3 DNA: TGTGCCAGCAGCGCAGGTTACGGACTAGGCGACAATGAGCAGTTCTTC

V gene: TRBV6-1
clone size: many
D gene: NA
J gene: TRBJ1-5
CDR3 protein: CASTRQGSSNQPQHF
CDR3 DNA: TGTGCCAGCACCCGGCAGGGTAGTAGCAATCAGCCCCAGCATTTT

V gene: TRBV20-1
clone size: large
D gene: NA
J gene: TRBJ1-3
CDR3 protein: CSASAGAGNTIYF
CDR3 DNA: TGCAGTGCTAGTGCAGGAGCTGGAAACACCATATATTTT

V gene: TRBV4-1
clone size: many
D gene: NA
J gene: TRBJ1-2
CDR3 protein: CASSQEGGATNYGYTF
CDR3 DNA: TGCGCCAGCAGCCAAGAAGGAGGGGCCACTAACTATGGCTACACCTTC

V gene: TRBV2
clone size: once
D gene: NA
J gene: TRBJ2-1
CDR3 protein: CASRYNEQFF
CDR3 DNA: TGTGCCAGCAGGTACAATGAGCAGTTCTTC

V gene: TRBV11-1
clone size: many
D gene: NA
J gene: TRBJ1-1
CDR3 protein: CASRSRGSGADTEAFF
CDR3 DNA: TGTGCCAGCAGATCACGAGGTTCAGGGGCGGACACTGAAGCTTTCTTT